Listed below are T cell receptor beta chains from one sample, sequenced in a study of cytomegalovirus exposure and HLA in healthy donors. TCRdb's copy holds only in-frame clones and misses some; the assay was immunoSEQ multiplex PCR. The sample yields 75,000 to 95,000 clones, about 96% seen once. Specimen: PBMCs. These receptors all come from a young man in good health and CMV-seronegative. The CDR3 runs from the conserved cysteine through the conserved F or W. The D gene is left open where the match is weak. A row's size may be missing; if present it is once, few, many or a size class.

>.|.|TRBV29-1|TRBJ2-2
CSAQRNFNTGELFF
TGCAGCGCACAGAGAAATTTCAACACCGGGGAGCTGTTTTTT
>.|.|TRBV28|TRBJ2-7
CASSHRTGGSDEQYF
TGTGCCAGCAGTCATCGGACAGGAGGGTCGGACGAGCAGTACTTC
>.|.|TRBV2|TRBJ2-1
CASSAEYNEQFF
TGTGCCAGCAGTGCGGAGTACAATGAGCAGTTCTTC
>TRBD2|few|TRBV4-1|TRBJ2-3
CASSQVNSGTDTQYF
TGCGCCAGCAGCCAAGTAAATAGCGGGACAGATACGCAGTATTTT
>.|.|TRBV11-2|TRBJ2-3
CASSPGQYSTDTQYF
TGTGCCAGCAGCCCCGGACAGTATAGCACAGATACGCAGTATTTT
>.|.|TRBV30|TRBJ2-3
CAWSSGADTQYF
TGTGCCTGGTCTTCGGGGGCAGATACGCAGTATTTT
>TRBD2|once|TRBV7-9|TRBJ2-7
CASSELAGGEQYF
TGTGCCAGCAGTGAACTAGCGGGAGGCGAGCAGTACTTC
>TRBD1|.|TRBV27|TRBJ1-4
CASTRQGAGEKLFF
TGTGCCAGCACTCGACAGGGGGCCGGTGAAAAACTGTTTTTT
>.|.|TRBV18|TRBJ1-1
CASSPYGETEAFF
TGTGCCAGCTCACCATATGGAGAAACTGAAGCTTTCTTT
>TRBD1|few|TRBV5-1|TRBJ2-1
CASSLGQGGAALMFF
TGCGCCAGCAGCTTAGGACAGGGGGGCGCCGCCTTGATGTTCTTC
>.|.|TRBV2|TRBJ2-3
CASRGGYTDTQYF
TGTGCCAGCAGGGGGGGATACACAGATACGCAGTATTTT
>.|.|TRBV29-1|TRBJ1-1
CSARSGGLDTEAFF
TGCAGCGCCCGATCGGGGGGCCTTGACACTGAAGCTTTCTTT
>TRBD2|.|TRBV19|TRBJ2-5
CATSGTSGRLKNQETQYF
TGTGCCACTTCCGGGACTAGCGGGAGGCTGAAGAACCAAGAGACCCAGTACTTC
>.|.|TRBV4-1|TRBJ2-5
CASSQVGQRREEETQYF
TGCGCCAGCAGCCAAGTTGGACAGCGACGTGAGGAGGAGACCCAGTACTTC
>TRBD2|.|TRBV14|TRBJ2-1
CASNQGLAGYNEQFF
TGTGCCAGCAACCAGGGACTAGCGGGGTACAATGAGCAGTTCTTC
>.|.|TRBV5-6|TRBJ1-1
CASSWSTGLGNTEAFF
TGTGCCAGCAGTTGGTCCACAGGGTTGGGGAACACTGAAGCTTTCTTT
>TRBD1|once|TRBV9|TRBJ2-7
CASSPRQGVEQYF
TGTGCCAGCAGCCCCCGCCAGGGGGTCGAGCAGTACTTC
>.|.|TRBV5-4|TRBJ1-4
CASSSEDYGNEKLFF
TGTGCCAGCAGTTCGGAAGATTACGGGAATGAAAAACTGTTTTTT
>.|.|TRBV29-1|TRBJ1-4
CSVVGQLNEKLFF
TGCAGCGTTGTTGGGCAGCTTAATGAAAAACTGTTTTTT
>TRBD1|once|TRBV28|TRBJ1-1
CASSRTGQGAARAFF
TGTGCCAGCAGTAGGACGGGACAGGGGGCAGCTCGAGCTTTCTTT
>TRBD1|.|TRBV28|TRBJ2-3
CASSSFTGGTDTQYF
TGTGCCAGCAGTTCCTTCACAGGGGGCACAGATACGCAGTATTTT
>TRBD2|many|TRBV7-9|TRBJ2-5
CASSSSSGRRETQYF
TGTGCCAGCAGCTCGTCTAGCGGGAGAAGGGAGACCCAGTACTTC
>TRBD2|.|TRBV7-2|TRBJ2-1
CASSPGTTEFF
TGTGCCAGCAGCCCCGGGACTACCGAGTTCTTC
>.|.|TRBV11-2|TRBJ1-1
CASSTGGRADTEAFF
TGTGCCAGCAGCACGGGTGGGAGGGCGGACACTGAAGCTTTCTTT
>.|.|TRBV19|TRBJ2-6
CASSSQGAGANVLTF
TGTGCCAGTAGTAGTCAGGGTGCCGGGGCCAACGTCCTGACTTTC
>TRBD2|.|TRBV6-5|TRBJ2-7
CASSSPGRAREQYF
TGTGCCAGCAGTTCACCAGGGAGGGCCCGCGAGCAGTACTTC
>.|.|TRBV9|TRBJ1-2
CASTFGQGIHGYTF
TGTGCCAGCACCTTTGGGCAGGGTATACATGGCTACACCTTC
>.|.|TRBV28|TRBJ2-7
CASSISLAAEDNEQYF
TGTGCCAGCAGTATCTCCCTGGCAGCGGAGGATAACGAGCAGTACTTC
>TRBD1|.|TRBV28|TRBJ2-1
CASSRTTGIRNEQFF
TGTGCCAGCAGTCGGACGACAGGGATCAGGAATGAGCAGTTCTTC
>TRBD1|.|TRBV11-2|TRBJ2-3
CASDLTGGGHTDTQYF
TGTGCCAGCGACCTGACAGGGGGCGGTCACACAGATACGCAGTATTTT
>TRBD2|once|TRBV9|TRBJ2-1
CASSATVAGGAGNEQFF
TGTGCCAGCAGCGCCACTGTAGCGGGCGGGGCGGGCAATGAGCAGTTCTTC
>TRBD2|.|TRBV7-9|TRBJ2-2
CASSPGLAGELFF
TGTGCCAGCAGCCCTGGACTAGCCGGGGAGCTGTTTTTT
>TRBD2|.|TRBV2|TRBJ2-2
CASSEGYRGANTGELFF
TGTGCCAGCAGTGAAGGGTATCGGGGGGCGAACACCGGGGAGCTGTTTTTT
>.|.|TRBV10-3|TRBJ1-3
CAISDQQSPPSGNTIYF
TGTGCCATCAGTGACCAACAGTCCCCGCCCTCTGGAAACACCATATATTTT
>.|.|TRBV5-1|TRBJ2-7
CASTQAGTIYEQYF
TGCGCCAGCACCCAGGCCGGGACAATCTACGAGCAGTACTTC
>TRBD2|.|TRBV4-2|TRBJ2-1
CASSYGTNNEQFF
TGTGCCAGCAGCTACGGGACTAACAATGAGCAGTTCTTC
>TRBD1|.|TRBV2|TRBJ2-3
CASSEVLLSGGNTQYF
TGTGCCAGCAGTGAGGTACTTTTATCAGGGGGAAATACGCAGTATTTT
>TRBD2|.|TRBV27|TRBJ2-1
CASSSYSSGRADEQFF
TGTGCCAGCAGCTCCTACTCTAGCGGGAGGGCCGATGAGCAGTTCTTC
>.|.|TRBV2|TRBJ2-2
CASSARGIGELFF
TGTGCCAGCAGTGCCCGAGGCATCGGGGAGCTGTTTTTT
>TRBD2|once|TRBV28|TRBJ2-1
CASRVAGVFGEQFF
TGTGCCAGCAGAGTAGCGGGAGTATTCGGTGAGCAGTTCTTC
>.|.|TRBV10-2|TRBJ1-2
CASSESGRVYGYTF
TGCGCCAGCAGTGAGTCTGGCAGGGTGTATGGCTACACCTTC
>.|.|TRBV6-6|TRBJ1-2
CASRDSLPGYTF
TGTGCCAGCAGAGACAGCCTTCCTGGCTACACCTTC
>TRBD1|.|TRBV28|TRBJ2-1
CASSSGQGSNEQFF
TGTGCCAGCAGTTCCGGACAGGGTAGCAATGAGCAGTTCTTC
>TRBD1|.|TRBV5-6|TRBJ1-2
CASSPQTGADYGYTF
TGTGCCAGCAGCCCCCAGACAGGGGCGGACTATGGCTACACCTTC
>.|.|TRBV4-1|TRBJ2-3
CASSRTDPTDTQYF
TGCGCCAGCAGCCGGACAGACCCCACAGATACGCAGTATTTT
>TRBD1|.|TRBV19|TRBJ1-2
CASRDRGLDDGYTF
TGTGCCAGTAGGGACAGGGGCCTCGACGATGGCTACACCTTC
>.|.|TRBV4-1|TRBJ1-2
CASSPTLRVDGYTF
TGCGCCAGCAGCCCTACACTGAGGGTTGATGGCTACACCTTC
>TRBD1|.|TRBV9|TRBJ1-2
CASSVEVFGDRDGYTF
TGTGCCAGCAGCGTAGAAGTTTTTGGGGACAGGGATGGCTACACCTTC
>.|.|TRBV4-1|TRBJ1-5
CASSQDGGRGTNQPQHF
TGCGCCAGCAGCCAAGATGGAGGAAGGGGGACCAATCAGCCCCAGCATTTT
>.|.|TRBV27|TRBJ1-2
CASSLSGNGYTF
TGTGCCAGCAGTTTATCCGGGAATGGCTACACCTTC
>.|.|TRBV29-1|TRBJ1-4
CSVAGGTNEKLFF
TGCAGCGTTGCGGGGGGCACTAATGAAAAACTGTTTTTT
>.|.|TRBV5-1|TRBJ2-1
CASSLLTGPYNEQFF
TGCGCCAGCAGCTTGTTAACAGGGCCGTACAATGAGCAGTTCTTC
>TRBD1|.|TRBV5-4|TRBJ2-2
CASSWGQERTGELFF
TGTGCCAGCAGCTGGGGACAGGAGAGGACCGGGGAGCTGTTTTTT